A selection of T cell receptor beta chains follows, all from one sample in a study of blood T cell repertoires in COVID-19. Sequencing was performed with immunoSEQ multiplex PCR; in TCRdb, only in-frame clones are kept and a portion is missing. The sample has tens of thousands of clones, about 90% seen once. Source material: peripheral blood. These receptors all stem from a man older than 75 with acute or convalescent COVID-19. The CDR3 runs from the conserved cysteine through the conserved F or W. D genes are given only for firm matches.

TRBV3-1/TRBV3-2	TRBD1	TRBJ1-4	CAVTGGRGEKLFF
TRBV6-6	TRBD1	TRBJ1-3	CASSPLQGGKNTIYF
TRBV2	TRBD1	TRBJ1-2	CASRDRGLGGYTF
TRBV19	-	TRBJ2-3	CASSMTERGTDTQYF
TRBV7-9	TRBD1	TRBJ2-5	CASSLGGQGQETQYF
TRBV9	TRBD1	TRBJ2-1	CASSEGQSYNEQFF
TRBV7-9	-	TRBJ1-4	CASSLKQGNPEKLFF
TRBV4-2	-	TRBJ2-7	CASSQDLTVTYEQYF
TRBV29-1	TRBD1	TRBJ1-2	CSVDGQGINYGYTF
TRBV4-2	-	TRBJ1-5	CASSQDRTVSNQPQHF
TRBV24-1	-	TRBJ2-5	CATSDSLWEGGQETQYF
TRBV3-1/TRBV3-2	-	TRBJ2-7	CAAGLAYEQYF
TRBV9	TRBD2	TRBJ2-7	CASSELAGGPVYF
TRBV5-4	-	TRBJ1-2	CASSNGYRDKNYGYTF
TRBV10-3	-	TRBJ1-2	CAIAGANYGYTF
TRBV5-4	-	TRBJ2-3	CASSWRGPSDTQYF
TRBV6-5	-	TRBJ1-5	CATWTNSNQPQHF
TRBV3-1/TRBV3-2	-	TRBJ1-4	CASSQRRTDRGEKLFF
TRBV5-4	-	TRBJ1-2	CASSPPPLESGYTF
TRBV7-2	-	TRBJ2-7	CASSLLAGSSEQYF
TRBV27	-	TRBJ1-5	CASSLEVPRGNQPQHF
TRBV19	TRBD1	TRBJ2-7	CAGWGTGGTYEQYF
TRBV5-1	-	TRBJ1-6	CASSLSGVDSPLHF
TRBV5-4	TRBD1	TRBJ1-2	CASRGTGGGYTF
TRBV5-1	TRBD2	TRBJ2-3	CASRGTSGMDTQYF
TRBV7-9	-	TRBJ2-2	CASSRGSSTGELFF
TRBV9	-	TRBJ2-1	CASSDSIGGYNEQFF
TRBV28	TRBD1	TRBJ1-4	CASRQGREKLFF
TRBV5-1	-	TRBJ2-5	CASRYRDWGLVETQYF
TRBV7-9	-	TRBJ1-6	CASSLPNSPLHF
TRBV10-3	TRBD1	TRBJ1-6	CAITPGTDSPLHF
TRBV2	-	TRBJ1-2	CASSEGQLFYGYTF
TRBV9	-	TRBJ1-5	CASSVKIRHLSIGNQPQHF
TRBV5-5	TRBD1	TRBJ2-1	CASSPGQSYNEQFF
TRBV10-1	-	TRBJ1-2	CASSEQQGYGYTF
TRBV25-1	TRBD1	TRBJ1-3	CASSEGDRVNTIYF
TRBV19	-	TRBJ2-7	CASSIDPSRTYEQYF
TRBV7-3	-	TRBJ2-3	CASSSSLADTQYF
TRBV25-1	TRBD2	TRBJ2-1	CASTGAGGPNEQFF
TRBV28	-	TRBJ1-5	CASSRRYGGGASNQPQHF
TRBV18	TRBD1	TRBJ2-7	CASSSGTGVHEQYF
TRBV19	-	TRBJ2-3	CASKREVGTDTQYF
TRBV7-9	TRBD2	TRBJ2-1	CASSSLSGGRYNEQFF
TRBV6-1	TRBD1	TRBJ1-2	CASSEEGTVYYGYTF
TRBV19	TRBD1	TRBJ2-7	CASSFSGTGGYEQYF
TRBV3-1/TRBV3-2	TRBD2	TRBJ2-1	CASSPGGAGRYNEQFF
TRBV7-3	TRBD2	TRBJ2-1	CASSLAAGERSEQFF
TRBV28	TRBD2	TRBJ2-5	CASGLGGASGRRETQYF
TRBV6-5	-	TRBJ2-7	CASRQQGTNEQYF
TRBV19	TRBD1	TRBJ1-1	CATTPLRSGGTEAFF
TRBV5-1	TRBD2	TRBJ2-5	CASTKGEGGVETQYF
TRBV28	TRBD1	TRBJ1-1	CASYRGKAFF
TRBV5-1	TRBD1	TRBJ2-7	CASSQGTGREQYF
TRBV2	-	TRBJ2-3	CASIRLVTDTQYF
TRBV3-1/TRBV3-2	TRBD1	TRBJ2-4	CASSHGGQGGENIQYF